This T cell receptor (beta chain) was captured in a study of control samples from healthy donors and cancer patients. Data came from immunoSEQ multiplex PCR; TCRdb stores just in-frame clones and leaves some out. The data show 150,000 to 200,000 clones, with around nine tenths seen just once and roughly 1.3% held by the top ten. This clone was found once. Germline CDR1 SGHAT, CDR2 FQNNGV. V lost 5 bases and J 4 bases, leaving 20 bases between the germline ends. The CDR3 consists of 16 residues. The receptor was isolated from a man aged 25 to 45 in good health. Sample: blood. The chain employs TRBV11-2 and TRBJ1-1, with a possible D match to TRBD1 (6 bases). CDR3: CASSLTYQGSPTEAFF. The CDR3 DNA is TGTGCCAGCAGCCTAACGTATCAGGGGAGCCCCACTGAAGCTTTCTTT.